The subject of this entry is one T cell receptor (beta chain). Antigen specificity is unknown. This table comes from immunoSEQ multiplex PCR, and its TCRdb copy is limited to in-frame clones, with some not included. Of roughly 50,000 clones listed, roughly 84% are singletons. The data belong to a study of memory CD4+ T cells and cytomegalovirus serostatus. Study conclusions and caveats: A US-trained random forest predicted CMV serostatus with median AUC around 0.9. CD4+ memory repertoires contained about 40% of the 164 reported CMV TCRbeta sequences.

CDR3 length: 14 amino acids. V shed 3 bases and J shed 5 bases, with 11 bases lying between them. CDR1 is KGHSH, CDR2 LQKENI, per germline. The sort gate was single viable CD3+CD4+CD8-CD45RO+ cells for memory CD4+ T cells. The chain recombines TRBV18 with TRBJ1-5, with D uncertain. The sample taken for sequencing was memory CD4+ T cells from blood. This TCR was recovered from an adult in good health and CMV-seronegative. Some clones in this sample may be carry-over from other donors' samples. The CDR3 sequence is CASSPAGQHQPQHF. CDR3 coding DNA: TGTGCCAGCTCACCCGCAGGCCAACATCAGCCCCAGCATTTT.